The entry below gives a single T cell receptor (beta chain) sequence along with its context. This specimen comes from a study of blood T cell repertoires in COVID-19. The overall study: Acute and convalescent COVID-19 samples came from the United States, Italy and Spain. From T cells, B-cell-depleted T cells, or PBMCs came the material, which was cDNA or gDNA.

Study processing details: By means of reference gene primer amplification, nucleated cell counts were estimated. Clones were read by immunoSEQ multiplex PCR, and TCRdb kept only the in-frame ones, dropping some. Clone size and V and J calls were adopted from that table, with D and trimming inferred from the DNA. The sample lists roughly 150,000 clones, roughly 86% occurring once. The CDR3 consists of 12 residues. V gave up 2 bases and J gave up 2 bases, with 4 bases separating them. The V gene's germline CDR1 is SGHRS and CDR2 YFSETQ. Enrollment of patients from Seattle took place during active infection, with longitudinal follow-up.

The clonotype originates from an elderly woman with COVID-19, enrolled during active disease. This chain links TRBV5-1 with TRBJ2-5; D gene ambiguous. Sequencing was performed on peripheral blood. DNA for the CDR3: TGCGCCAGCAGCTTTGAGCAAGAGACCCAGTACTTC. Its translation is CASSFEQETQYF.